The next 30 T cell receptor beta chains were all read from a single sample in a study of identical twins' blood T cells. TCRdb re-analysed the 5' RACE reads in MiXCR, keeping a single row per CDR3 protein. The table lists 300,000 to 450,000 distinct CDR3 sequences, roughly 30% of them singletons. Sequencing was performed on PBMCs. The receptors were gathered from a woman aged 18-50 years in good health.

This clonotype has a handful of counts. This chain joins TRBV5-1 and TRBJ2-4; D ambiguous. This CDR3 comprises 11 residues. The ends were cut back, 3 bases at V and 5 bases at J, with 3 bases in the middle. Per germline, CDR1 SGHRS and CDR2 YFSETQ. CDR3 loop: CASSYQNIQYF. CDR3 nucleotides: TGCGCCAGCAGCTATCAAAACATTCAGTACTTC.

The chain carries TRBV20-1 and TRBJ2-7, with a weak D call TRBD1 (5 bases). This CDR3 contains 16 residues. Trimming took off 0 bases at V and 4 bases at J, with 19 bases between the two ends. CDR1 and CDR2 from the germline V gene are DFQATT and SNEGSKA (reference sequence). CDR3 DNA: TGCAGTGCTAGAGATGCCCGTGGGGCCTCGGGTTACGAGCAGTACTTC. Its translation: CSARDARGASGYEQYF.

This clonotype has a handful of counts. The rearrangement links TRBV6-1 to TRBJ2-5; 7 bases agree with TRBD1. After removal of 2 bases from V and 4 bases from J, the junction contained 7 bases not matched to a gene. Per germline, CDR1 MNHNS and CDR2 SASEGT. CDR3 length equals 15 residues. The CDR3 is CASSELRGRRETQYF. Written as DNA, the CDR3 is TGTGCCAGCAGTGAACTAAGGGGGCGCCGAGAGACCCAGTACTTC.

This clonotype was recorded a few times. V and J are TRBV10-3 and TRBJ2-1; D not resolved. V was shortened by 2 bases and J by 0 bases, with 8 bases between the two germline ends. CDR3 length: 15 amino acids. Looked up from germline, CDR1 is ENHRY and CDR2 is SYGVKD. CDR3 amino acids: CAISERASSYNEQFF. In DNA form, the CDR3 reads TGTGCCATCAGTGAGCGAGCGAGCTCCTACAATGAGCAGTTCTTC.

This clonotype appeared a few times. V is TRBV7-9 and J is TRBJ1-2; 9 bases are a match to TRBD1. CDR1 and CDR2 from the germline V gene are SEHNR and FQNEAQ (reference sequence). The junction had 9 bases not matched to a gene; V was cut back by 5 bases and J by 2 bases. The length of the CDR3 is 16 residues. The CDR3 sequence is CASSLGQGSLNYGYTF. The CDR3 nucleotides read TGTGCCAGCAGCCTTGGACAGGGGTCCTTAAACTATGGCTACACCTTC.

This clonotype was picked up many times. The chain employs TRBV20-1 and TRBJ1-4, with 10 positions matching TRBD1. The CDR3 length is 17 residues. V lost 4 bases and J lost 0; bases outside the gene matches: 8. The germline V gene has CDR1 DFQATT and CDR2 SNEGSKA (reference sequence). The CDR3 DNA reads as TGCAGTGCTAAACGGGACAGGGGTTCTGCAACTAATGAAAAACTGTTTTTT. Translating it yields CSAKRDRGSATNEKLFF.

The genes are TRBV29-1 and TRBJ1-1; D ambiguous. CDR1 and CDR2 (germline): SQVTM, ANQGSEA. Trimming took off 4 bases at V and 6 bases at J, with 12 bases between the two ends. This CDR3 contains 12 residues. The CDR3 sequence: CSVVTGTSEAFF. Written as DNA, the CDR3 is TGCAGCGTTGTGACTGGTACCTCTGAAGCTTTCTTT.

This clonotype was counted only a few times. The chain links TRBV9 to TRBJ1-2; 9 nucleotides agree with TRBD1. Germline CDR1 is SGDLS and CDR2 is YYNGEE. Trimming at V came to 0 bases and at J to 5 bases, leaving 8 bases not matched to a gene. This CDR3 region has 16 residues. The CDR3 DNA reads as TGTGCCAGCAGCGTAGCAGGGACAGGGTTATATTATGGCTACACCTTC. Translation: CASSVAGTGLYYGYTF.

This clonotype was detected only a few times. The chain uses TRBV6-4 and TRBJ2-2, with D perhaps TRBD2 (6 bases). V lost 4 bases and J lost 7, with 16 bases in between. CDR3 length: 15 residues. Germline V gene lookup returns CDR1 MRHNA and CDR2 SNTAGT. This CDR3 reads CASSALGGPYGELFF. The CDR3 region has the DNA TGTGCCAGCAGTGCCCTAGGAGGGCCCTACGGGGAGCTGTTTTTT.

The table lists this clonotype with a few counts. The chain carries TRBV2 and TRBJ2-1; 9 positions agree with TRBD2. This CDR3 has 14 amino acids. Germline V CDR1 and CDR2: SNHLY, FYNNEI. With V trimmed by 6 bases and J by 6 bases, 6 bases remained unmatched. The CDR3 spells CASRVAGVINEQFF. The CDR3 DNA sequence: TGTGCCAGCAGGGTAGCGGGAGTGATCAATGAGCAGTTCTTC.

This clonotype was observed a handful of times. J is TRBJ2-2 and V is TRBV6-5; D call uncertain. CDR3 length: 14 amino acids. Germline CDR1 reads MNHEY; CDR2 reads SVGAGI. V gave up 5 bases and J gave up 2 bases, with 9 bases separating them. The CDR3 nucleotides read TGTGCCAGCAGTCCTAACATCAACACCGGGGAGCTGTTTTTT. Protein product: CASSPNINTGELFF.

The J gene is TRBJ2-7, the V gene TRBV29-1; no clear D. Germline CDR1 is SQVTM and CDR2 is ANQGSEA. Trimming cost V 4 bases and J 4 bases, with 11 bases left between them. The CDR3 covers 12 residues. As DNA, the CDR3 is TGCAGCGTTGGGATTGGCATGTACGAGCAGTACTTC. Translating gives CSVGIGMYEQYF.

This clonotype has a handful of counts. This rearrangement joins TRBV5-1 to TRBJ1-1; TRBD1 matches at 7 bases. Germline CDR1 is SGHRS and CDR2 is YFSETQ. The CDR3 runs to 13 residues. Trimming at V came to 7 bases and at J to 1 base, leaving 4 bases not matched to a gene. The CDR3, as DNA: TGCGCCAGCTTAGGGACAGAGAACACTGAAGCTTTCTTT. Translation: CASLGTENTEAFF.

The genes are TRBV7-8 and TRBJ2-1; TRBD2 aligns across 9 bases. Looked up from germline, CDR1 is SGHVS and CDR2 is FQNEAQ. The CDR3 covers 14 residues. Unmatched junction bases numbered 3, after V lost 5 bases and J lost 4 bases. This CDR3 reads CASSRAGGYNEQFF. The DNA of the CDR3 is TGTGCCAGCAGCCGAGCGGGAGGATACAATGAGCAGTTCTTC.

This chain joins TRBV7-9 and TRBJ1-4; D is perhaps TRBD1 (5 bases). This CDR3 has 14 amino acids. The germline CDR1 and CDR2 sequences are SEHNR and FQNEAQ (reference sequence). Trimming removed 3 bases at V and 6 bases at J, with 11 bases between. CDR3 protein: CASSFEGDDEKLFF. CDR3 sequence (DNA): TGTGCCAGCAGCTTTGAAGGGGATGATGAAAAACTGTTTTTT.

This clonotype was picked up a small number of times. The chain recombines TRBV5-1 with TRBJ2-7; D remains ambiguous. The CDR3 totals 11 residues. Germline V lookup: CDR1 SGHRS, CDR2 YFSETQ. Trimming took 3 bases from V and 5 from J, leaving 6 bases between them. This CDR3 is CASSWANEQYF. DNA of the CDR3: TGCGCCAGCAGCTGGGCGAACGAGCAGTACTTC.

This clonotype was recorded a few times. The J gene is TRBJ2-7, the V gene TRBV4-3; D is unresolved. The CDR3 extends over 15 amino acids. Germline values: CDR1 LGHNA, CDR2 YSLEER. V lost 0 bases to trimming and J lost 0 bases, with 9 bases between them. As DNA, the CDR3 is TGCGCCAGCAGCCAAGAGGTGACCCGCTCCTACGAGCAGTACTTC. This codes for CASSQEVTRSYEQYF.

This clonotype came up many times. The V and J genes are TRBV10-2 and TRBJ1-5; no firm D call. The CDR3 contains 13 residues. V lost 3 bases, J lost 3 bases, and 6 bases lay in between. Germline CDR1 reads WSHSY; CDR2 reads SAAADI. As DNA, the CDR3 is TGCGCCAGCAGTGACCCCCACAATCAGCCCCAGCATTTT. Translating it yields CASSDPHNQPQHF.

Regarding this clonotype: A read error may produce the germline difference seen at one junction end. The genes are TRBV19 and TRBJ2-1; 9 bases are a match to TRBD2. Germline loops: CDR1 LNHDA, CDR2 SQIVND (reference sequence). The CDR3 contains 16 residues. CDR3 loop: CAGSTLPAGGYNEQFF. In DNA, the CDR3 is TGTGCCGGTAGTACCCTCCCAGCGGGAGGTTACAATGAGCAGTTCTTC.

This clonotype appeared a few times. The chain couples TRBV7-6 to TRBJ2-1, with D perhaps matching TRBD2 (6 bases). The CDR3 runs to 14 residues. Between the trimmed V and J ends, which lost 3 bases and 6 bases, there was a span of 12 bases. Germline CDR1 and CDR2: SGHVS and FNYEAQ. The CDR3 bases are TGTGCCAGCAGCTTGGGACTCCTATCCAATGAGCAGTTCTTC. Residues: CASSLGLLSNEQFF.

The chain joins TRBV11-2 to TRBJ1-2; 9 nucleotides agree with TRBD1. Per the germline V gene, CDR1 is SGHAT and CDR2 is FQNNGV. This CDR3 contains 15 residues. Trimming took 5 bases from V and 2 from J; bases not matched to a gene: 6. The CDR3 loop is CASSGWTGENYGYTF. The CDR3 DNA sequence: TGTGCCAGCAGCGGATGGACAGGGGAGAACTATGGCTACACCTTC. The variable domain in full, with the rest retrieved from reference TRBV11-2 and TRBJ1-2, is EAGVAQSPRYKIIEKRQSVAFWCNPISGHATLYWYQQILGQGPKLLIQFQNNGVVDDSQLPKDRFSAERLKGVDSTLKIQPAKLEDSAVYLCASSGWTGENYGYTFGSGTRLTVV.

This clonotype turned up a few times. The chain combines TRBV12-3 or TRBV12-4 with TRBJ2-3, with D maybe TRBD1 (6 bases). The CDR3 has 15 residues. Trimming shortened V by 3 bases and J by 4 bases, and 14 bases separated the two germline ends. In DNA form, the CDR3 reads TGTGCCAGCAGTTTGGACGGGAAGGGGGCAGATACGCAGTATTTT. The encoded protein is CASSLDGKGADTQYF.

The chain joins TRBV9 to TRBJ2-3; D is undetermined. The CDR3 sequence is 12 residues long. CDR1 is SGDLS and CDR2 is YYNGEE in the germline V gene. The ends were cut back, 6 bases at V and 6 bases at J, with 11 bases in the middle. The CDR3 DNA follows: TGTGCCAGCATCCCCCCCTCCGATACGCAGTATTTT. Protein sequence: CASIPPSDTQYF.

The V gene is TRBV11-1, the J gene TRBJ2-2, with 8 bases matching TRBD1. This CDR3 contains 15 residues. Germline loops: CDR1 SGHAT, CDR2 FQDESV (reference sequence). V trimming: 4 bases; J trimming: 5 bases; junction bases outside the gene matches: 6. This CDR3 reads CASSSGQDGTGELFF. In nucleotides, the CDR3 is TGTGCCAGCAGCTCGGGACAGGACGGAACCGGGGAGCTGTTTTTT.

This clonotype was counted ten times or more. The junction shows a germline mismatch at one end, possibly a read error. The rearrangement uses TRBV5-1 and TRBJ1-2, with D possibly being TRBD1 (6 bases). There are 13 residues in the CDR3. Germline-derived CDR1 and CDR2 are SGHRS and YFSETQ. The CDR3 nucleotides are TGTGCCAGCAGCTACGACAGGAACTATGGCTACACCTTC. Its translation: CASSYDRNYGYTF. Full variable domain (missing parts from reference TRBV5-1 and TRBJ1-2): KAGVTQTPRYLIKTRGQQVTLSCSPISGHRSVSWYQQTPGQGLQFLFEYFSETQRNKGNFPGRFSGRQFSNSRSEMNVSTLELGDSALYLCASSYDRNYGYTFGSGTRLTVV.

This clonotype was detected many times. V is TRBV10-1 and J is TRBJ1-5; no definite D call. V shed 5 bases and J shed 0 bases, with 14 bases lying between them. Germline V gene lookup returns CDR1 WNHNN and CDR2 SYGVQD (reference sequence). This CDR3 spans 16 amino acids. The CDR3 DNA reads as TGCGCCAGCAGTCTTCAGATCTCCTATAGCAATCAGCCCCAGCATTTT. Amino acids: CASSLQISYSNQPQHF.

This clonotype was seen a handful of times. The J gene is TRBJ1-4, the V gene TRBV5-1; D is uncertain. The CDR3 is 15 amino acids. Trimming shortened V by 0 bases and J by 5 bases, and 11 bases separated the two germline ends. Germline CDR1 reads SGHRS; CDR2 reads YFSETQ. CDR3 coding DNA: TGCGCCAGCAGCTTGGGTGCGGCTTTCAATGAAAAACTGTTTTTT. It translates to CASSLGAAFNEKLFF.

The chain couples TRBV18 to TRBJ2-7; D may be TRBD1 or TRBD2 (5 bases each). In germline, CDR1 is KGHSH, CDR2 LQKENI. This CDR3 is 14 amino acids long. V was trimmed by 3 bases and J by 2 bases, leaving 11 bases between them. The CDR3 DNA sequence: TGTGCCAGCTCACCCTGGGACCGTACCTACGAGCAGTACTTC. Amino acid sequence: CASSPWDRTYEQYF.

This chain joins TRBV7-9 and TRBJ2-7, with 8 bases identical to TRBD1. The ends lost 5 bases at V and 3 bases at J; junction bases unmatched: 9. Per the germline V gene, CDR1 is SEHNR and CDR2 is FQNEAQ (reference sequence). The CDR3 has 15 residues. CDR3 coding DNA: TGTGCCAGCAGCCCCGCGGACAGGGCCGACTACGAGCAGTACTTC. It yields the protein CASSPADRADYEQYF.

This chain joins TRBV20-1 and TRBJ1-2; D is undetermined. Trimming stripped 3 bases from V and 0 bases from J, with 5 bases between. This CDR3 comprises 12 residues. Per germline, CDR1 DFQATT and CDR2 SNEGSKA (reference sequence). CDR3 coding DNA: TGCAGTGCTAGTAAGACTAACTATGGCTACACCTTC. This translates into CSASKTNYGYTF.